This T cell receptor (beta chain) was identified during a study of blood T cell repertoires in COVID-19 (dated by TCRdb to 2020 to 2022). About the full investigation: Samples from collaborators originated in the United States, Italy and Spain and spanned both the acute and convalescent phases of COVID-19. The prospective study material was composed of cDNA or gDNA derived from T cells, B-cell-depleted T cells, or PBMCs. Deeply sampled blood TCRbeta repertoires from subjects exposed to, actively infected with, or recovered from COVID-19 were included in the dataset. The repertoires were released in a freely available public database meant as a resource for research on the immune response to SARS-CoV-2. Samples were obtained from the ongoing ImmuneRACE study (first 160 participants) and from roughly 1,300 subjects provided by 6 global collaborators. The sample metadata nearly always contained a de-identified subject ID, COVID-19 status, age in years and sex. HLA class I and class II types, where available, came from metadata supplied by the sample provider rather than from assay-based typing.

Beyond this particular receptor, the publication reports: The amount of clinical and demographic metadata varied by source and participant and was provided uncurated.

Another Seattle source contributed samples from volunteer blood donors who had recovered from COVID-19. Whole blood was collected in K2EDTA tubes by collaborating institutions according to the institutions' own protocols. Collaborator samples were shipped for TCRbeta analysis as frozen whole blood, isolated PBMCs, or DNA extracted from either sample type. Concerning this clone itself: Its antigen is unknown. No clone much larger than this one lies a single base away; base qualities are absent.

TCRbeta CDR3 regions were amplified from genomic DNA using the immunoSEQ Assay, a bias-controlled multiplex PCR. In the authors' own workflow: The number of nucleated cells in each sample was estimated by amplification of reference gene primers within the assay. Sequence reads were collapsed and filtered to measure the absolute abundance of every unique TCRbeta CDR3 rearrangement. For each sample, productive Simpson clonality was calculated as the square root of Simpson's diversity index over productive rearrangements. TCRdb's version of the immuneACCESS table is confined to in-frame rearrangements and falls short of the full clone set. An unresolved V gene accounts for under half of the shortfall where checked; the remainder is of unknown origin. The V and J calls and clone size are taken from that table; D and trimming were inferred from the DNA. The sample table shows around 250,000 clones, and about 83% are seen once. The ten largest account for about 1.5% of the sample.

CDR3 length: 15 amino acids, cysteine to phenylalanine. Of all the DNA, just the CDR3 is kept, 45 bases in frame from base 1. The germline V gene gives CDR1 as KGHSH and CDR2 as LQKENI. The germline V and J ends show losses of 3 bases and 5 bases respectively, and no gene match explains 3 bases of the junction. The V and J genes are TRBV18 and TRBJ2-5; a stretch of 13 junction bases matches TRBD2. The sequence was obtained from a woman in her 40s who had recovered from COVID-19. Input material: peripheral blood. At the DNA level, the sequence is TGTGCCAGCTCACCGACTAGCGGGAGGTTGGAGACCCAGTACTTC. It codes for CASSPTSGRLETQYF.